The 8 T cell receptor beta chains listed next were all sequenced from one sample in a study of shared clonotypes between healthy human individuals. Sequencing was performed with immunoSEQ multiplex PCR; in TCRdb, only in-frame clones are kept and a portion is missing. This table holds 400,000 to 500,000 clones, 70% to 80% found once. The sequenced material came from PBMCs. Source of these receptors: a woman between 40 and 50 years old in good health. Some clones in this sample may be carry-over from other donors' samples.

Of note for this clone: At one end the junction does not follow the germline gene, possibly because of a read error. The chain combines TRBV30 with TRBJ1-1, with D possibly matching TRBD1 (6 bases). This CDR3 comprises 11 residues. Per germline, CDR1 GTSNPN and CDR2 SVGIG (reference sequence). CDR3 DNA: TGTGCCTGGGGGGACATGACTGAAGTTTTCTTT. The encoded protein is CAWGDMTEVFF.

The gene calls are TRBV5-1 and TRBJ2-5; perhaps TRBD1 as D (5 bases). The germline V gene encodes CDR1 SGHRS and CDR2 YFSETQ. The length of the CDR3 is 16 residues. The germline V and J ends were trimmed by 2 bases and 3 bases, with 17 bases remaining between them. CDR3 sequence: CASSFLPQGLEETQYF. The DNA for the CDR3 is TGCGCCAGCAGCTTCCTACCGCAGGGTCTGGAAGAGACCCAGTACTTC.

As to this clone: Since a far larger clone is one base different, this is likely a read error. The rearrangement links TRBV30 to TRBJ2-2; perhaps TRBD2 as D (6 bases). The CDR3 covers 11 residues. CDR1 GTSNPN and CDR2 SVGIG come from the germline V gene (reference sequence). CDR3 residues: CAWSVGGELVF. Here the CDR3 DNA reads TGTGCCTGGAGTGTAGGCGGGGAGCTGGTTTTT.

This clone occurred many times. The chain links TRBV29-1 to TRBJ2-1; 8 positions match TRBD2. The CDR3 spans 14 residues. Germline CDR1 and CDR2: SQVTM and ANQGSEA. With 1 base clipped from V and 6 bases from J, the junction kept 5 bases outside the gene matches. CDR3 nucleotides: TGCAGCGTTGAAGTAGTAGCGGGGCTCAATGAGCAGTTCTTC. Its protein is CSVEVVAGLNEQFF.

The CDR3 nucleotides are TGCGCCAGCAGGGGGCTGGCGTCGACCTACAATGAGCAGTTCTTC. The encoded protein is CASRGLASTYNEQFF. V is TRBV5-1 and J is TRBJ2-1; D may be TRBD1 (5 bases). Germline V gene data show CDR1 as SGHRS and CDR2 as YFSETQ. The CDR3 length is 15 residues. V was cut by 5 bases and J by 2 bases, with 14 bases left in between.

V is TRBV25-1 and J is TRBJ2-2; a possible D gene is TRBD2 (6 bases). The CDR3 sequence is 15 residues long. The V gene lost 4 bases and the J gene lost 6 bases, with 15 bases spanning the gap. Germline values: CDR1 MGHDK, CDR2 SYGVNS. For the CDR3, the DNA is TGTGCCAGCAGTGTCTGGGGGAGGAGGCCCGGGGAGCTGTTTTTT. Its protein product is CASSVWGRRPGELFF.

This rearrangement joins TRBV5-4 to TRBJ1-2; 10 positions match TRBD1. The germline CDR1 and CDR2 sequences are SGHNT and YYREEE (reference sequence). The CDR3 loop spans 15 amino acids. With V trimmed by 4 bases and J by 3 bases, 6 bases remained unmatched. CDR3 residues: CASSHRTGGHYGYTF. The CDR3 DNA follows: TGTGCCAGCAGCCACAGGACAGGGGGGCACTATGGCTACACCTTC.

As for this clone: Within the sample, other DNA sequences also encode this same CDR3. The V call is TRBV5-1, the J call TRBJ2-1; perhaps TRBD2 as D (6 bases). The CDR3 is 13 amino acids. The germline gives CDR1 SGHRS, CDR2 YFSETQ. With 2 bases removed from V and 7 bases from J, the gap between germline ends came to 10 bases. CDR3 in amino acids: CASSLGLANEQFF. DNA of the CDR3: TGCGCCAGCAGCTTAGGGCTAGCGAATGAGCAGTTCTTC.